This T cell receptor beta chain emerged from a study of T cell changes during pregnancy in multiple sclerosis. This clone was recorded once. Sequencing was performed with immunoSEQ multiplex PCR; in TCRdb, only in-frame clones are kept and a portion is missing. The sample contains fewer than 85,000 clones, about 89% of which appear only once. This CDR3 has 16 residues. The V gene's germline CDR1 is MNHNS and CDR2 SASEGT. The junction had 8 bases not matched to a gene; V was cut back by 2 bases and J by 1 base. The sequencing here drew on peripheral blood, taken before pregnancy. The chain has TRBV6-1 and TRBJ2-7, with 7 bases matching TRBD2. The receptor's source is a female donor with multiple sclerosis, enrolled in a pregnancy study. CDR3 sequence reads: CASSEPWRAGSYEQYF. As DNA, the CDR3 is TGTGCCAGCAGTGAACCCTGGCGAGCGGGGTCCTACGAGCAGTACTTC.